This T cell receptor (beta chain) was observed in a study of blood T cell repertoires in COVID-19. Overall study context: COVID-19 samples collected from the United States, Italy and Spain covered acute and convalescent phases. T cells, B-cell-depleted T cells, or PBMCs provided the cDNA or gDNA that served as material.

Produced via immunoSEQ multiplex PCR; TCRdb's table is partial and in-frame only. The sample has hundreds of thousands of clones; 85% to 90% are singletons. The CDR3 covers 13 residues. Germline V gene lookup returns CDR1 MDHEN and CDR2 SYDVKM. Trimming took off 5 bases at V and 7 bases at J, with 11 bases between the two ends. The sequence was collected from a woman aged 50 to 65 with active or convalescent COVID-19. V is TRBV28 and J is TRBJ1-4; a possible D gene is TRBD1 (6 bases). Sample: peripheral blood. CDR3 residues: CASSTGYSEKLFF. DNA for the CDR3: TGTGCCAGCAGTACAGGGTACTCTGAAAAACTGTTTTTT.